The present TCR beta chain was sequenced within a study of blood T cell repertoires in COVID-19. At the level of the study: Sites in the United States, Italy and Spain provided acute and convalescent COVID-19 samples. The analysed material was cDNA or gDNA that came from T cells, B-cell-depleted T cells, or PBMCs.

V lost 6 bases and J 5 bases, leaving 6 bases between the germline ends. Germline CDR1 and CDR2: KGHDR and SFDVKD. The CDR3 is 12 residues long. In the authors' methods: Amplification of reference gene primers provided the estimated nucleated cell counts. Measured with immunoSEQ multiplex PCR; TCRdb has only the in-frame clones, and not every one. The V and J calls and clone size are taken from that table; D and trimming were inferred from the DNA. This table holds about 88,000 clones, 70% to 90% found once. V gene TRBV24-1 combines with J gene TRBJ2-2; no clear D gene. The specimen sequenced was peripheral blood. This clonotype was sampled from a woman aged 80 or older with acute or convalescent COVID-19. The CDR3: CATSRGTGELFF. The CDR3 DNA reads as TGTGCCACCAGTCGAGGAACCGGGGAGCTGTTTTTT.